These 5 T cell receptor beta chains share one sample of origin, sequenced in a study of blood T cell repertoires in COVID-19. Measured with immunoSEQ multiplex PCR; TCRdb has only the in-frame clones, and not every one. Among fewer than 250,000 clones listed, roughly 86% were seen once. Sequencing used peripheral blood. These TCRs come from a man aged 60 to 75 with acute or convalescent COVID-19.

This sequence joins TRBV4-2 and TRBJ2-1; D is perhaps TRBD1 (5 bases). Germline loops: CDR1 LGHNA, CDR2 YNFKEQ. The V gene lost 0 bases and the J gene lost 2 bases, with 11 bases spanning the gap. CDR3 length: 16 residues. CDR3 sequence reads: CASSQEVGVAYNEQFF. In nucleotides, the CDR3 is TGTGCCAGCAGCCAAGAGGTAGGGGTCGCCTACAATGAGCAGTTCTTC.

This CDR3 reads CASSARGERYGYTF. Written as DNA, the CDR3 is TGTGCCAGCAGCGCGCGGGGGGAAAGGTATGGCTACACCTTC. This chain links TRBV9 with TRBJ1-2; the D gene is possibly TRBD1 (5 bases). CDR3 size: 14 residues. Per germline, CDR1 SGDLS and CDR2 YYNGEE. The V gene lost 3 bases and the J gene lost 5 bases, with 14 bases spanning the gap. The complete variable domain, with remaining parts taken from reference TRBV9 and TRBJ1-2, reads DSGVTQTPKHLITATGQRVTLRCSPRSGDLSVYWYQQSLDQGLQFLIQYYNGEERAKGNILERFSAQQFPDLHSELNLSSLELGDSALYFCASSARGERYGYTFGSGTRLTVV.

This chain uses TRBV5-1 with TRBJ2-5; 11 bases are shared with TRBD1. From germline, CDR1 is SGHRS and CDR2 YFSETQ. V was pared by 4 bases and J by 4 bases, with 12 bases of the junction left unmatched. This CDR3 region has 17 residues. CDR3 in amino acids: CASSARTGGGRRETQYF. The CDR3 nucleotides read TGCGCCAGCAGCGCCAGGACAGGGGGCGGCAGGAGAGAGACCCAGTACTTC.

The chain uses TRBV30 and TRBJ2-7; 9 nucleotides line up with TRBD1. Germline CDR1 and CDR2: GTSNPN and SVGIG (reference sequence). This CDR3 contains 14 residues. The V and J ends lost 3 bases and 0 bases, in that order; junction bases with no gene match: 3. Written as DNA, the CDR3 is TGTGCCTGGAGGTTGGGACAGGGCTCCTACGAGCAGTACTTC. It translates to CAWRLGQGSYEQYF.

The chain has TRBV28 and TRBJ1-6; a possible D gene is TRBD1 (6 bases). The CDR3 contains 16 residues. Germline loops: CDR1 MDHEN, CDR2 SYDVKM. With 8 bases removed from V and 2 bases from J, the gap between germline ends came to 16 bases. This CDR3 is CASLRGGAPYNSPLHF. The CDR3, as DNA: TGTGCCAGCTTACGGGGGGGCGCCCCCTATAATTCACCCCTCCACTTT. Full variable domain (rest looked up from reference TRBV28 and TRBJ1-6): DVKVTQSSRYLVKRTGEKVFLECVQDMDHENMFWYRQDPGLGLRLIYFSYDVKMKEKGDIPEGYSVSREKKERFSLILESASTNQTSMYLCASLRGGAPYNSPLHFGNGTRLTVT.